This record concerns one T cell receptor beta chain sequence. The CDR3 runs to 17 residues. Germline CDR1 is LNHDA and CDR2 is SQIVND (reference sequence). J gave up 0 bases and V 6 bases, and 6 bases lay outside the gene matches. The data derive from a study of blood T cell repertoires in COVID-19. Study details: The United States, Italy and Spain provided the acute and convalescent COVID-19 samples. The cDNA or gDNA used as material had been derived from T cells, B-cell-depleted T cells, or PBMCs.

Sequencing was performed with immunoSEQ multiplex PCR; in TCRdb, only in-frame clones are kept and a portion is missing. The data show 200,000 to 300,000 clones, with approximately 83% seen just once and roughly 3% held by the top ten. The TCR originated in a woman in her 30s who had recovered from COVID-19. J is TRBJ2-6 and V is TRBV19, with TRBD1 identical over 9 bases. The sample comprised peripheral blood. The DNA of the CDR3 is TGTGCCAGTAGCCCGGGACAGGGTGACTCTGGGGCCAACGTCCTGACTTTC. It yields the protein CASSPGQGDSGANVLTF.